These 28 T cell receptor beta chains were all obtained from the same sample, sequenced in a study of shared clonotypes between healthy human individuals (dated by TCRdb to 2020 to 2022). Library method: the immunoSEQ multiplex PCR assay. TCRdb's version of the immuneACCESS table is confined to in-frame rearrangements and falls short of the full clone set. An unresolved V gene accounts for under half of the shortfall where checked; the remainder is of unknown origin. The sample table shows around 750,000 clones, and roughly 70% are seen once. The top ten hold 1.5% to 2% of the sample. Sample: memory CD4+ T cells sorted from blood. The cell subset or site label corresponds to: CD45RA-negative fraction. These receptor sequences come from a woman aged 25 to 39 in good health.

V gene TRBV2 combines with J gene TRBJ2-7; 11 positions match TRBD2. The V gene end was trimmed by 7 bases and the J gene end by 6 bases; junction bases not matched to a gene: 8. Germline CDR1 reads SNHLY; CDR2 reads FYNNEI. CDR3 length: 14 amino acids. The CDR3 reads CASTATSGRPEQYF. CDR3 nucleotide sequence: TGTGCCAGCACCGCCACTAGCGGGAGACCCGAGCAGTACTTC.

This clone was found once. This sequence joins TRBV5-1 and TRBJ2-5; no firm D call. V dropped 0 bases and J dropped 4 bases, with 10 bases sitting between them. This CDR3 spans 14 amino acids. CDR1 is SGHRS and CDR2 is YFSETQ in the germline V gene. The CDR3 loop is CASSLGALGETQYF. The CDR3 nucleotides are TGCGCCAGCAGCTTGGGGGCGCTGGGAGAGACCCAGTACTTC.

This clone was seen many times. Other DNA sequences within the sample encode an identical CDR3. This sequence joins TRBV10-3 and TRBJ1-5; TRBD1 is a possible D gene (6 bases). The V gene lost 5 bases and the J gene lost 3 bases, with 8 bases spanning the gap. The CDR3 is 13 residues long. Germline lookup yields CDR1 ENHRY and CDR2 SYGVKD. The DNA of the CDR3 is TGTGCCATCAGTCCGGGACACAATCAGCCCCAGCATTTT. Amino acids: CAISPGHNQPQHF.

This rearrangement joins TRBV10-3 to TRBJ1-3, with a weak D call TRBD1 (6 bases). This CDR3 spans 13 amino acids. Germline CDR1 ENHRY, CDR2 SYGVKD. V was pared by 10 bases and J by 1 base, with 11 bases between. The CDR3 protein is CATSGVSGNTIYF. The CDR3 region has the DNA TGTGCCACATCAGGGGTGTCTGGAAACACCATATATTTT.

J is TRBJ1-2 and V is TRBV4-2; D not certain. V lost 0 bases and J 6 bases, leaving 14 bases between the germline ends. CDR1 and CDR2 (germline): LGHNA, YNFKEQ. The CDR3 covers 15 residues. The CDR3 sequence: CASSQDRRTRDGYTF. CDR3 sequence (DNA): TGTGCCAGCAGCCAAGATCGAAGGACGAGGGATGGCTACACCTTC.

The V gene is TRBV27, the J gene TRBJ2-2, with D maybe TRBD2 (6 bases). The CDR3 contains 15 residues. V shed 5 bases and J shed 6 bases, with 16 bases lying between them. In germline, CDR1 is MNHEY, CDR2 SMNVEV (reference sequence). The CDR3 DNA is TGTGCCAGCAGTCCCACTCTAGCGACAGCCGGGGAGCTGTTTTTT. Its translation: CASSPTLATAGELFF.

This chain connects TRBV11-1 to TRBJ2-5, with 12 bases identical to TRBD2. The CDR3 runs 16 residues. Trimming at V came to 5 bases and at J to 5 bases, leaving 9 bases not matched to a gene. CDR1 and CDR2 (germline): SGHAT, FQDESV (reference sequence). CDR3 loop: CASSGRLAGEEETQYF. In DNA form, the CDR3 reads TGTGCCAGCAGCGGACGACTAGCGGGAGAGGAGGAGACCCAGTACTTC.

The gene calls are TRBV28 and TRBJ2-7; no firm D call. Germline CDR1 reads MDHEN; CDR2 reads SYDVKM. With 4 bases removed from V and 7 bases from J, the gap between germline ends came to 8 bases. CDR3 length equals 11 residues. The CDR3 DNA reads as TGTGCCAGCAGTTCGACCGGGGAGCAGTACTTC. Its translation: CASSSTGEQYF.

The V call is TRBV2, the J call TRBJ1-2; perhaps TRBD1 as D (6 bases). Germline V gene lookup returns CDR1 SNHLY and CDR2 FYNNEI. The CDR3 runs 15 residues. Between the trimmed V and J ends, which lost 0 bases and 7 bases, there was a span of 15 bases. CDR3 nucleotide sequence: TGTGCCAGCAGTGAAGCGCTCAGGGGCCGTACTGGCTACACCTTC. Protein: CASSEALRGRTGYTF.

The chain has TRBV28 and TRBJ1-5, with 7 bases aligning to TRBD1. The CDR3 totals 16 residues. V gave up 2 bases and J gave up 4 bases; unmatched junction bases: 8. Per the germline V gene, CDR1 is MDHEN and CDR2 is SYDVKM. The CDR3, as DNA: TGTGCCAGCAGTTTAATAGGGACAGCTCTAAATCAGCCCCAGCATTTT. Its protein product is CASSLIGTALNQPQHF.

The J gene is TRBJ2-3, the V gene TRBV19; 12 bases map to TRBD2. The CDR3 extends over 16 amino acids. The germline V gene encodes CDR1 LNHDA and CDR2 SQIVND (reference sequence). After removal of 4 bases from V and 5 bases from J, the junction contained 7 bases not matched to a gene. The CDR3 spells CASSRRLAGVEDTQYF. As DNA, the CDR3 is TGTGCCAGTAGTAGGAGACTAGCGGGAGTGGAAGATACGCAGTATTTT.

This clone was observed at least ten times. V and J are TRBV18 and TRBJ2-7; 7 bases align to TRBD2. Germline V lookup: CDR1 KGHSH, CDR2 LQKENI. The CDR3 contains 14 residues. J was trimmed by 0 bases and V by 4 bases; bases with no gene match: 3. CDR3 nucleotide sequence: TGTGCCAGCTCACGGCGGGAGAACTCCTACGAGCAGTACTTC. Translated, it gives CASSRRENSYEQYF.

The chain has TRBV19 and TRBJ2-5; the D gene is possibly TRBD2 (6 bases). CDR1 and CDR2 (germline): LNHDA, SQIVND (reference sequence). CDR3 size: 13 residues. Trimming shortened V by 5 bases and J by 4 bases, and 11 bases separated the two germline ends. CDR3 nucleotides: TGTGCCAGTAGTCCCGGACTATTAGAGACCCAGTACTTC. This codes for CASSPGLLETQYF. The full variable domain, completed using reference TRBV19 and TRBJ2-5, is DGGITQSPKYLFRKEGQNVTLSCEQNLNHDAMYWYRQDPGQGLRLIYYSQIVNDFQKGDIAEGYSVSREKKESFPLTVTSAQKNPTAFYLCASSPGLLETQYFGPGTRLLVL.

This clone was detected once. The chain is built from TRBV6-5 and TRBJ2-1; unclear D gene. V was trimmed by 4 bases and J by 7 bases, leaving 8 bases between them. Per the germline V gene, CDR1 is MNHEY and CDR2 is SVGAGI. The CDR3 extends over 12 amino acids. This CDR3 reads CASSFFSNEQFF. The CDR3 DNA reads as TGTGCCAGCAGTTTTTTCTCAAATGAGCAGTTCTTC.

The V and J genes are TRBV4-2 and TRBJ2-7; TRBD2 aligns across 8 bases. Germline V gives CDR1 LGHNA, CDR2 YNFKEQ. V lost 5 bases, J lost 2 bases, and 8 bases stayed unmatched. The CDR3 is made up of 15 amino acids. CDR3 bases: TGTGCCAGCAGCGCGGGAGGAGCGGGAGCCTACGAGCAGTACTTC. Encoded protein: CASSAGGAGAYEQYF.

The J gene is TRBJ2-3, the V gene TRBV19; 10 positions agree with TRBD2. Looked up from germline, CDR1 is LNHDA and CDR2 is SQIVND (reference sequence). The CDR3 sequence is 16 residues long. Trimming cost V 5 bases and J 1 base; bases outside gene matches: 6. In nucleotides, the CDR3 is TGTGCCAGTAGTCCACCCGGGACTAGCGGCACAGATACGCAGTATTTT. Protein product: CASSPPGTSGTDTQYF.

This chain uses TRBV7-9 with TRBJ2-5, with no clear D. The CDR3 spans 15 residues. V lost 0 bases and J lost 5, with 13 bases in between. Germline V gene lookup returns CDR1 SEHNR and CDR2 FQNEAQ (reference sequence). CDR3 protein: CASSLASLSSETQYF. The CDR3 DNA is TGTGCCAGCAGCTTAGCGTCCCTAAGTTCGGAGACCCAGTACTTC.

This clone was seen only a few times. The chain uses TRBV27 and TRBJ1-1, with TRBD1 as a possible D gene (5 bases). CDR1 is MNHEY and CDR2 is SMNVEV in the germline V gene (reference sequence). The CDR3 is made up of 11 amino acids. V gave up 4 bases and J gave up 9 bases, with 9 bases separating them. CDR3 DNA sequence: TGTGCCAGCAGTTGGGGGACGAAAGCTTTCTTT. It encodes CASSWGTKAFF.

This rearrangement joins TRBV6-1 to TRBJ2-1; D gene unclear. V gave up 2 bases and J gave up 6 bases, with 8 bases separating them. The CDR3 is 13 amino acids. Germline lookup yields CDR1 MNHNS and CDR2 SASEGT. The CDR3 nucleotides read TGTGCCAGCAGTGAATTGGGTGTCAATGAGCAGTTCTTC. It translates to CASSELGVNEQFF.

The J gene is TRBJ2-5, the V gene TRBV7-8, with 7 bases identical to TRBD2. The CDR3 contains 15 residues. Germline-derived CDR1 and CDR2 are SGHVS and FQNEAQ. After removal of 0 bases from V and 2 bases from J, the junction contained 3 bases not matched to a gene. In DNA form, the CDR3 reads TGTGCCAGCAGCTTAGCGGTGGGGGGGCAAGAGACCCAGTACTTC. This codes for CASSLAVGGQETQYF.

CDR3 loop: CATWTGNTEAFF. As DNA, the CDR3 is TGTGCCACCTGGACAGGGAACACTGAAGCTTTCTTT. The rearrangement links TRBV10-3 to TRBJ1-1; 7 bases line up with TRBD1. Germline CDR1 and CDR2: ENHRY and SYGVKD. Losses at the gene ends were 10 bases for V and 1 base for J; bases not matched to a gene: 3. This CDR3 has 12 residues.

This rearrangement joins TRBV5-1 to TRBJ2-7, with a tentative D call TRBD1 (7 bases). Germline CDR1 reads SGHRS; CDR2 reads YFSETQ. This CDR3 contains 14 residues. Trimming took off 5 bases at V and 2 bases at J, with 14 bases between the two ends. This CDR3 reads CASRGGTDPYEQYF. CDR3 DNA: TGCGCCAGCAGAGGGGGGACAGACCCCTACGAGCAGTACTTC.

This clone has only a few counts. The chain recombines TRBV23-1 with TRBJ1-4; D call uncertain. TRBV23-1 is known as an ORF, though its function is uncertain. The CDR3 loop spans 17 amino acids. Trimming pared 1 base from V and 0 bases from J, leaving 12 bases between. The chain's CDR3 is CASSQCWALTTNEKLFF. Written as DNA, the CDR3 is TGCGCCAGCAGTCAATGTTGGGCCCTGACAACTAATGAAAAACTGTTTTTT.

In its sample, this clone was seen once. The V and J genes are TRBV7-1 and TRBJ2-2, with TRBD2 as a possible D gene (6 bases). TRBV7-1 falls under the ORF class, with uncertain function. Trimming took 6 bases from V and 6 from J, leaving 17 bases between them. This CDR3 has 15 amino acids. CDR3 coding DNA: TGTGCCAGCAGTCTCGGGACTGGAGAATCCGGGGAGCTGTTTTTT. Protein: CASSLGTGESGELFF.

The V call is TRBV30, the J call TRBJ2-2; D perhaps matches TRBD2 (5 bases). The CDR3 extends over 15 amino acids. Trimming took 4 bases from V and 7 from J, leaving 19 bases between them. The germline V gene encodes CDR1 GTSNPN and CDR2 SVGIG (reference sequence). In nucleotides, the CDR3 is TGTGCCTGGAAAACCGCGGGCCCTAATGACGGGGAGCTGTTTTTT. This translates into CAWKTAGPNDGELFF.

CDR3: CASRTDRGTYNEQFF. The DNA of the CDR3 is TGTGCCAGCAGAACCGACAGGGGGACCTACAATGAGCAGTTCTTC. The V and J genes are TRBV7-8 and TRBJ2-1; 9 positions match TRBD1. The CDR3 spans 15 residues. V was pared by 6 bases and J by 2 bases, with 5 bases of the junction left unmatched. CDR1 is SGHVS, CDR2 FQNEAQ, per germline.

The CDR3 here is CSVEGGAAETQYF. As DNA, the CDR3 is TGCAGCGTTGAAGGGGGGGCCGCGGAGACCCAGTACTTC. This sequence joins TRBV29-1 and TRBJ2-5; D may match TRBD1 or TRBD2 (6 bases each). The V end was cut by 1 base, the J end by 5 bases, with 11 bases between. Germline V gene lookup returns CDR1 SQVTM and CDR2 ANQGSEA. The CDR3 extends over 13 amino acids.

The J gene is TRBJ1-2, the V gene TRBV20-1, with D possibly TRBD1 on 5 matching bases. CDR1 and CDR2 from the germline V gene are DFQATT and SNEGSKA (reference sequence). The CDR3 spans 11 residues. The V and J ends lost 1 base and 8 bases respectively, with 8 bases between them. CDR3 loop: CSARAGRGYTF. DNA of the CDR3: TGCAGTGCTAGAGCAGGGAGGGGCTACACCTTC.